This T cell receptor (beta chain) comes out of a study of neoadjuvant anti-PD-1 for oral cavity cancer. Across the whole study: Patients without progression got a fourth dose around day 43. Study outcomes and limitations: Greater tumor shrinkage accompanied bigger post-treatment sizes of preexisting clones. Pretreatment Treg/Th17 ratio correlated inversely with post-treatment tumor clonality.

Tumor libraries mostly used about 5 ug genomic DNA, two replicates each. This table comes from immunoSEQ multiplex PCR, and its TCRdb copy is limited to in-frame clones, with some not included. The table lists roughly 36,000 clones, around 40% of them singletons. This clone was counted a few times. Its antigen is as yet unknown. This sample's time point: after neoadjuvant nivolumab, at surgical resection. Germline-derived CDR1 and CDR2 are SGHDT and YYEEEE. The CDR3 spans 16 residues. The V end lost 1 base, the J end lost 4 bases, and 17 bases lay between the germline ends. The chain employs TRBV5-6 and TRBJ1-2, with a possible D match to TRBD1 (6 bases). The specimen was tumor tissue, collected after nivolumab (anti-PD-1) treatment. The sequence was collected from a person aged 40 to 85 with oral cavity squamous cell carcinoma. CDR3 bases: TGTGCCAGCAGCTTGAGGGGCGCACAGGGAGCCTATGGCTACACCTTC. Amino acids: CASSLRGAQGAYGYTF.